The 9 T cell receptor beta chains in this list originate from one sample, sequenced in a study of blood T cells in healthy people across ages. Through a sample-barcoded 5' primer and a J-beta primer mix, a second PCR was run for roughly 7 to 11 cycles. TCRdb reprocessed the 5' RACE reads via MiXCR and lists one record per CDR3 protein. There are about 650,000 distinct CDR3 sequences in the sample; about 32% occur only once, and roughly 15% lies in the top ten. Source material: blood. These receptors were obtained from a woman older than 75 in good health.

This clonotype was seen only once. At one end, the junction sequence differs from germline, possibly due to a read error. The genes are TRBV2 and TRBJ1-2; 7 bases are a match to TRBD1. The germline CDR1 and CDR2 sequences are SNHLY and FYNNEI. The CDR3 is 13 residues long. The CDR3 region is CVSSTGVNYGYTF. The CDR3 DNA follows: TGTGTCAGCAGTACAGGGGTAAACTATGGCTACACCTTC.

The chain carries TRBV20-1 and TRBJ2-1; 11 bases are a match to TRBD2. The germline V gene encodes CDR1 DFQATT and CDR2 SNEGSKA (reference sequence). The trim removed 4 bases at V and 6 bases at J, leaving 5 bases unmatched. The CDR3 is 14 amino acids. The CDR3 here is CSAISGGVGNEQFF. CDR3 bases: TGCAGTGCTATTAGCGGGGGGGTCGGCAATGAGCAGTTCTTC.

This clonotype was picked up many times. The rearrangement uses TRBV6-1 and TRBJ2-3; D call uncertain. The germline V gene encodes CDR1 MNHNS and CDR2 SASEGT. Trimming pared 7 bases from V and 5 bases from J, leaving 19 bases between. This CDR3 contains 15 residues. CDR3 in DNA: TGTGCCAGCAACCCGACACGTCTCGAAGGAGATACGCAGTATTTT. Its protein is CASNPTRLEGDTQYF.

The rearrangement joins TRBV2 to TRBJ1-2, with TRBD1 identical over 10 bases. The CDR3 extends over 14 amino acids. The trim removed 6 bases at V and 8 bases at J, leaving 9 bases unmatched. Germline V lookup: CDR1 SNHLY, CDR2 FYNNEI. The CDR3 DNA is TGTGCCAGCAGGAAGGGACAGGGGTCAGGAGGCTACACCTTC. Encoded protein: CASRKGQGSGGYTF.

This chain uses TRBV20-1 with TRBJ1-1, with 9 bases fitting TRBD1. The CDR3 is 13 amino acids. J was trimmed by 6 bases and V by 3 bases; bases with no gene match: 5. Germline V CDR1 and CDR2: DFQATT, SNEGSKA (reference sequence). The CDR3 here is CSASLQGAAEAFF. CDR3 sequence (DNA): TGCAGTGCTAGTTTACAGGGGGCGGCTGAAGCTTTCTTT.

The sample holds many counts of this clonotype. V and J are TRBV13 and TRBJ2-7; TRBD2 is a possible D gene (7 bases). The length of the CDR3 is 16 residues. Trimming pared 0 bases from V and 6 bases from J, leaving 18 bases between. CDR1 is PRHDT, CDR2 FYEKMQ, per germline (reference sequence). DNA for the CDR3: TGTGCCAGCAGCTTAGGCCTACGGGGGGCCTCCGCCGAGCAGTACTTC. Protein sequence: CASSLGLRGASAEQYF.

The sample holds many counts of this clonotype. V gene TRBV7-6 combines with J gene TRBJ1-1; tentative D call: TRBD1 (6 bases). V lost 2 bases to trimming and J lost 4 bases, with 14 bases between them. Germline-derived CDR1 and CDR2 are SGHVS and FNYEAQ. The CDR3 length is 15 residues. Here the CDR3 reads CASSLSQGLFTEAFF. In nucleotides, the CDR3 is TGTGCCAGCAGCTTATCCCAGGGGCTTTTCACTGAAGCTTTCTTT.

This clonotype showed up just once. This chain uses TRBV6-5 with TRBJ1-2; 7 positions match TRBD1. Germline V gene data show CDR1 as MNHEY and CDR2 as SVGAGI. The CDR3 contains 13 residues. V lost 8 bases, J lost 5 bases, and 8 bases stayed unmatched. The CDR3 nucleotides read TGTGCCAGCGGGGGGGGACAGAATTATGGCTACACCTTC. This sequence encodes CASGGGQNYGYTF.

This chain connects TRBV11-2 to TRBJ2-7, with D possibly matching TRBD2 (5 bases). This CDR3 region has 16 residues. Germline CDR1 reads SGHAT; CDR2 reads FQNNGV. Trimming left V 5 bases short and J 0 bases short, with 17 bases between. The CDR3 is CASSPLSVGSSYEQYF. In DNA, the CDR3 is TGTGCCAGCAGCCCCCTCTCGGTGGGGAGCTCCTACGAGCAGTACTTC.